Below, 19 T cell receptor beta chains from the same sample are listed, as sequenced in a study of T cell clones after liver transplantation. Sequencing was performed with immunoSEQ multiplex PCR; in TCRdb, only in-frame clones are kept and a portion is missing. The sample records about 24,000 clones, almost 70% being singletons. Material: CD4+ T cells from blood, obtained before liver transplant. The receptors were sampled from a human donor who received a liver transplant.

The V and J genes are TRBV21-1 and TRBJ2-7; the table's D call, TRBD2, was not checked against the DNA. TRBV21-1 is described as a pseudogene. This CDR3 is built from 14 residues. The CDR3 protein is CASSAQREPYEQYV. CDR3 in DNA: TGTGCCAGCTCAGCCCAGCGGGAACCCTACGAGCAGTACGTC.

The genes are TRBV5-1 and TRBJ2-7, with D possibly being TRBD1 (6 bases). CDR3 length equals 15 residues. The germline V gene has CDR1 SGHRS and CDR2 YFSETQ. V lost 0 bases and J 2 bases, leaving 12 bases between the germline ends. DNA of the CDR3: TGCGCCAGCAGCTTGGACCCTACAGGGACCTACGAGCAGTACGTC. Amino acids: CASSLDPTGTYEQYV.

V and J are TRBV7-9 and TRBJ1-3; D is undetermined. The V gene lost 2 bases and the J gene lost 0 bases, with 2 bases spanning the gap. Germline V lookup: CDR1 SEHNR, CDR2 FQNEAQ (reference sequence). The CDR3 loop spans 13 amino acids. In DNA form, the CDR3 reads TGTGCCAGCAGCTTAATCTCTGGAAACACCATATATTTT. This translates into CASSLISGNTIYF.

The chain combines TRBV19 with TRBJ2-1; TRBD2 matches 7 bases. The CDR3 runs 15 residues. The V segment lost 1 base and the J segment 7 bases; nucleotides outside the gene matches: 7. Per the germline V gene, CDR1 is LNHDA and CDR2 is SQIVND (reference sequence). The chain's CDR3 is CASSIASAGANEQFF. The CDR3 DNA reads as TGTGCCAGTAGTATAGCAAGCGCGGGAGCGAATGAGCAGTTCTTC.

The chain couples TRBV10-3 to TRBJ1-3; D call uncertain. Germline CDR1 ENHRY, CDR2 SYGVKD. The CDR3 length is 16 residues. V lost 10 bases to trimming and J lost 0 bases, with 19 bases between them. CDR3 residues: CATKPADGFSGNTIYF. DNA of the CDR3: TGTGCCACCAAGCCCGCGGACGGATTCTCTGGAAACACCATATATTTT.

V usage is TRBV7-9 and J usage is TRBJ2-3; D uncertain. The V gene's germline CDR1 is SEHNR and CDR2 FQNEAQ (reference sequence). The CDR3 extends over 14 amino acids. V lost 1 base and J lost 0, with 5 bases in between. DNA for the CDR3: TGTGCCAGCAGCTTAGGAGTTAGCACAGATACGCAGTATTTT. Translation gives CASSLGVSTDTQYF.

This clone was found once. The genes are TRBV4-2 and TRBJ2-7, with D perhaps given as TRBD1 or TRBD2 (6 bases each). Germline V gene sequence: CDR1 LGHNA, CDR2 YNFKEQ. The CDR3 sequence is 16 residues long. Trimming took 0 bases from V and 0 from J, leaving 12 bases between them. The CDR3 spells CASSQETGAYSYEQYF. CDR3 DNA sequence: TGTGCCAGCAGCCAAGAGACGGGGGCCTACTCCTACGAGCAGTACTTC.

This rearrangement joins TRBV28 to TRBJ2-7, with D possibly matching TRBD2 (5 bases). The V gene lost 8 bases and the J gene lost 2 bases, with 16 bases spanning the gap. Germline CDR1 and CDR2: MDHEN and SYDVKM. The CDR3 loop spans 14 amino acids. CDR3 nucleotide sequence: TGTGCCAGCCGCGGTGACGCCGGGACCTACGAGCAGTACTTC. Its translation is CASRGDAGTYEQYF.

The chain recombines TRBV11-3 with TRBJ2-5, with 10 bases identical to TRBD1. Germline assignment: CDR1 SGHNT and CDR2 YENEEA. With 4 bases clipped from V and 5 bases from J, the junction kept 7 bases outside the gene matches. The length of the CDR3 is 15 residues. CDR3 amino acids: CASSSLTGGQETQYF. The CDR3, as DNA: TGTGCCAGCAGCTCCTTGACAGGGGGCCAGGAGACCCAGTACTTC.

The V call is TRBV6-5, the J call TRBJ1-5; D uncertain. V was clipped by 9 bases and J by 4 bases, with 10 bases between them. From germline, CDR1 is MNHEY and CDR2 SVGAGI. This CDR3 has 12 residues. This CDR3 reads CASGRENQPQHF. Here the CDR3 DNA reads TGTGCCAGTGGTAGGGAAAATCAGCCCCAGCATTTT.

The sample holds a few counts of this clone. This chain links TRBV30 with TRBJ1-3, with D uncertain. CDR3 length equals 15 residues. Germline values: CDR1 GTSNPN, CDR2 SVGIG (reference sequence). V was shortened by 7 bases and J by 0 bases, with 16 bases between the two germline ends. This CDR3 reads CASGGGSTSGNTIYF. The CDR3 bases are TGTGCCTCCGGCGGTGGCTCAACCTCTGGAAACACCATATATTTT.

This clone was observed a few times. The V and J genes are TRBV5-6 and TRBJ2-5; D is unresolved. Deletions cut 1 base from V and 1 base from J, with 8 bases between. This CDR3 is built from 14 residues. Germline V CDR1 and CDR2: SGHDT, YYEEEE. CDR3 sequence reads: CASSLSAFQETQYF. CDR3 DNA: TGTGCCAGCAGCTTGTCTGCTTTCCAAGAGACCCAGTACTTC.

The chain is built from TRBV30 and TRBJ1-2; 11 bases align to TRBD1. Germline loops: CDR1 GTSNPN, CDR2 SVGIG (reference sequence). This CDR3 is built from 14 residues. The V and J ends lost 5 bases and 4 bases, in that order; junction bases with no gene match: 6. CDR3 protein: CAWGQGAFGYGYTF. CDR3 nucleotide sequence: TGTGCCTGGGGACAGGGGGCGTTCGGCTATGGCTACACCTTC.

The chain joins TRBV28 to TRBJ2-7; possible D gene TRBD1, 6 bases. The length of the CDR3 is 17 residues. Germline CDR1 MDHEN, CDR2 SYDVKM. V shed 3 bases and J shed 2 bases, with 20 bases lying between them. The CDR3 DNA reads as TGTGCCAGCAGTTTCGCCTCCCACAGGGTGGGGCCCTACGAGCAGTACTTC. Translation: CASSFASHRVGPYEQYF.

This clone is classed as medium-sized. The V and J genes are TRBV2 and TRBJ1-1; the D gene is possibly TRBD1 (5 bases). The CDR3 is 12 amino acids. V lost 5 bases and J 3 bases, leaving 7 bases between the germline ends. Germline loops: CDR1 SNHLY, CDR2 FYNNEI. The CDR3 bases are TGTGCCAGCAGTCGACAGTACACTGAAGCTTTCTTT. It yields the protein CASSRQYTEAFF.

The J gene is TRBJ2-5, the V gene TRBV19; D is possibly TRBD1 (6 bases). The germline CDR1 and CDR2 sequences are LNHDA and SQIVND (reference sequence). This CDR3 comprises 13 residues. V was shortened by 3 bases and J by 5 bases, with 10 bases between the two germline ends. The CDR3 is CASSMVGAETQYF. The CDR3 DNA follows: TGTGCCAGTAGTATGGTGGGGGCTGAGACCCAGTACTTC.

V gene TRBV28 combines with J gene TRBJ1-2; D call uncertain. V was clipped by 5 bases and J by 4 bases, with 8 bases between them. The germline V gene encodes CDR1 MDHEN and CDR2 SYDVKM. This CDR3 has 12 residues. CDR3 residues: CASSPSGYGYTF. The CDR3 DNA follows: TGTGCCAGCAGTCCGTCAGGCTATGGCTACACCTTC.

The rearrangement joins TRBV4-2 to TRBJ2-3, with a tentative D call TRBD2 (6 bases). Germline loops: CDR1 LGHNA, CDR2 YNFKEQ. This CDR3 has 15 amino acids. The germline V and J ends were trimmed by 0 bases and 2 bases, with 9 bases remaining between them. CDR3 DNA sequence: TGTGCCAGCAGCCAAGATCCGGGGGACACAGATACGCAGTATTTT. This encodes CASSQDPGDTDTQYF.

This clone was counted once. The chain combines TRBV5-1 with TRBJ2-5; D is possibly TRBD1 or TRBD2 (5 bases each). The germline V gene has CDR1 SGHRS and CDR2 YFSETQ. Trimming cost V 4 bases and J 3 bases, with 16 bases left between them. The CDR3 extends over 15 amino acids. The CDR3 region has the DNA TGCGCCAGCAGCACCGGCGGGCAGGGCGAAGAGACCCAGTACTTC. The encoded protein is CASSTGGQGEETQYF.